The clone carrying this TCR beta chain occurred a few times. Antigen: not known. Germline CDR1 reads SGHRS; CDR2 reads YFSETQ. This CDR3 has 15 amino acids. Trimming removed 0 bases from V and 3 bases from J; junction bases left unmatched: 3. The sample is drawn from a study of T cells after yellow fever vaccination. Study summary: Preparation of fractions with low cell numbers was performed using SMART-Seq v4 Ultra Low Input. Study results and caveats: Subsequent to the booster, the majority of primary-vaccination clones reappeared (approximately 95% CD4, 70% to 90% CD8).

The authors made TCR cDNA by 5'RACE template switching, adding a universal primer site and UMIs. Each CDR3 protein gets one entry after TCRdb re-called the 5' RACE reads with MiXCR. The sample lists about 240,000 distinct CDR3 sequences; less than 9% were seen once. V usage is TRBV5-1 and J usage is TRBJ2-5, with 9 nucleotides matching TRBD1. The sequence was collected from a man between 25 and 39 years old who received the YFV17D yellow fever vaccine. The input for sequencing was CD4+ T cells sorted from PBMCs, taken 15 days after the yellow fever booster vaccination. CDR3 region: CASSLGTGAEETQYF. The CDR3 DNA reads TGCGCCAGCAGCTTGGGGACAGGGGCTGAAGAGACCCAGTACTTC.